This T cell receptor beta chain was captured in a study of CD8 T cells in ankylosing spondylitis. General study findings and limits: Researchers reportedly found disease-linked clones significantly enriched in matched ankylosing spondylitis synovial fluid.

The germline CDR1 and CDR2 sequences are SNHLY and FYNNEI. The CDR3 runs 16 residues. V shed 1 base, J shed 6 bases, and the junction held 2 bases outside the gene matches. This clonotype appeared a few times. Antigen: not known. Quantitative 5'-RACE with molecular barcodes was used to make the TCR beta libraries. TCRdb redid the calling of the 5' RACE reads with MiXCR, one entry per CDR3 protein. The sample contains tens of thousands of distinct CDR3 sequences, 10% of which appear only once. J is TRBJ2-1 and V is TRBV2, with 14 bases identical to TRBD2. The receptor's source is a male donor with ankylosing spondylitis or in good health (not recorded which). Sample: blood, either unsorted or a sorted T cell fraction (not recorded which). CDR3 sequence: CASSEVGTSGGNEQFF. The CDR3 DNA sequence: TGTGCCAGCAGTGAAGTAGGGACTAGCGGGGGCAATGAGCAGTTCTTC.